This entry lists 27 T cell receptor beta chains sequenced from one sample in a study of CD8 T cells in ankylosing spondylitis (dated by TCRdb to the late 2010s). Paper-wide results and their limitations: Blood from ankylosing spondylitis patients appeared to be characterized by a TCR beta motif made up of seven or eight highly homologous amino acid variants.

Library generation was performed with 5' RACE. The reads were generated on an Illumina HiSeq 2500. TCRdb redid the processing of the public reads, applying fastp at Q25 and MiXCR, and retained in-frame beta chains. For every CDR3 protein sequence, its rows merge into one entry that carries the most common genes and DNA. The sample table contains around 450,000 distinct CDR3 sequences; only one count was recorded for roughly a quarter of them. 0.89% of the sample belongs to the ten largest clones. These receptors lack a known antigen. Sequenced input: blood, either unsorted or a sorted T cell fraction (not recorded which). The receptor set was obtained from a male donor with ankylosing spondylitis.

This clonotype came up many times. The CDR3 DNA is TGCAGCGTTGGGGAGGGAAACACTGAAGCTTTCTTT. Its protein product is CSVGEGNTEAFF. The gene calls are TRBV29-1 and TRBJ1-1; D uncertain. The CDR3 has 12 residues. Trimming cost V 4 bases and J 2 bases, with 8 bases left between them. Looked up from germline, CDR1 is SQVTM and CDR2 is ANQGSEA.

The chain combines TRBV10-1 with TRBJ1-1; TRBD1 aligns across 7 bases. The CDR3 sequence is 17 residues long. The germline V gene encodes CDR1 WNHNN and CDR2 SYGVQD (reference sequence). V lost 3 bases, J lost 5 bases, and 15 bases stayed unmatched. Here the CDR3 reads CASSERGRQGRFTEAFF. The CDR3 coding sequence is TGCGCCAGCAGTGAAAGGGGGAGACAGGGTAGGTTTACTGAAGCTTTCTTT.

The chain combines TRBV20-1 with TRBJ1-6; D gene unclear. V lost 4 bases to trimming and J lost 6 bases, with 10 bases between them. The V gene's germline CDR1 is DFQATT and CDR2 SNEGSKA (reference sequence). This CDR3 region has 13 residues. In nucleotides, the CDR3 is TGCAGTGCTACCACAGAGTCTAATTCACCCCTCCACTTT. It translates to CSATTESNSPLHF.

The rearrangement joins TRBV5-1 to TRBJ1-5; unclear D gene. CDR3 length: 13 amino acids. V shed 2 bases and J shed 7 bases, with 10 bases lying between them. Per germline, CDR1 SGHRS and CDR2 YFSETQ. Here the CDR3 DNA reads TGCGCCAGCAGCTTAGAGGGCTGGCAGCCCCAGCATTTT. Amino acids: CASSLEGWQPQHF.

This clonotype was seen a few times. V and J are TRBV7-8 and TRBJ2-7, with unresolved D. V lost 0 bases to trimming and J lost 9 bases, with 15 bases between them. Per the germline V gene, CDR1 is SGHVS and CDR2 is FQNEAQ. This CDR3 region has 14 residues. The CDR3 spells CASSLALGSGGQYF. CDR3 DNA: TGTGCCAGCAGCTTAGCCCTTGGTTCGGGTGGGCAGTACTTC.

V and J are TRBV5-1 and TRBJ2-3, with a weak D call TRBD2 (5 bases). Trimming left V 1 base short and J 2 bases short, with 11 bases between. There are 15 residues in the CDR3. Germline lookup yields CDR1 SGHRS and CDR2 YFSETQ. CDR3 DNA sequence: TGCGCCAGCAGCTTGCAGGAGACTAACACAGATACGCAGTATTTT. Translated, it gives CASSLQETNTDTQYF.

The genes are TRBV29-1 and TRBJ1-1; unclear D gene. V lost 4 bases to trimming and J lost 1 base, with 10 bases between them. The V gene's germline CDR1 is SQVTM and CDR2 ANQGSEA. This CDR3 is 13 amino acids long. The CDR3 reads CSVGRVRNTEAFF. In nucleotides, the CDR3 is TGCAGCGTTGGTCGGGTACGGAACACTGAAGCTTTCTTT.

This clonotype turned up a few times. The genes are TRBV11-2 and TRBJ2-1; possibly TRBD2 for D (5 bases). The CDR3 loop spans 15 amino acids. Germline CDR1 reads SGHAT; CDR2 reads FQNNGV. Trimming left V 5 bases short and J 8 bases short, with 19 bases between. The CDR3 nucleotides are TGTGCCAGCAGCCCTAGGGTACGCCCGGACTATGAGCAGTTCTTC. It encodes CASSPRVRPDYEQFF.

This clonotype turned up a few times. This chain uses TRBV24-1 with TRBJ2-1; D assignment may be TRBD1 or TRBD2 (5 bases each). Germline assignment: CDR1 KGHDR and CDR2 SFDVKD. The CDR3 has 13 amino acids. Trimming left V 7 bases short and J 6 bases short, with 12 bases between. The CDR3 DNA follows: TGTGCCACCAGCCGGGACGTAGGCAATGAGCAGTTCTTC. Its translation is CATSRDVGNEQFF.

The CDR3 coding sequence is TGCGCCAGCAGCTTGGGACTAGCGTCAATAACAGATACGCAGTATTTT. Amino acids: CASSLGLASITDTQYF. The genes are TRBV5-1 and TRBJ2-3, with 8 bases identical to TRBD2. Per the germline V gene, CDR1 is SGHRS and CDR2 is YFSETQ. The CDR3 has 16 residues. Trimming took 0 bases from V and 3 from J; bases not matched to a gene: 6. The full variable domain, completed using reference TRBV5-1 and TRBJ2-3, is KAGVTQTPRYLIKTRGQQVTLSCSPISGHRSVSWYQQTPGQGLQFLFEYFSETQRNKGNFPGRFSGRQFSNSRSEMNVSTLELGDSALYLCASSLGLASITDTQYFGPGTRLTVL.

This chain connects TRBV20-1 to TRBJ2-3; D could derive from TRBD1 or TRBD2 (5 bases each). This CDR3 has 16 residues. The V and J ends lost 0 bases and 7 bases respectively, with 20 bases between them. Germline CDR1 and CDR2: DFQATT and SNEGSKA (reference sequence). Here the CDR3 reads CSARDSRGARSYTQYF. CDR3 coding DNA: TGCAGTGCTAGAGATTCCCGAGGGGCTCGGTCATATACGCAGTATTTT.

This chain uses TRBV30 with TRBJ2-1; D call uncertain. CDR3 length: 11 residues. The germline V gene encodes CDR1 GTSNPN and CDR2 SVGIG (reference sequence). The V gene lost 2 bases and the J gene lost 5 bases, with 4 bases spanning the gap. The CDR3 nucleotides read TGTGCCTGGAGTCAGGACAATGAGCAGTTCTTC. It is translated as CAWSQDNEQFF.

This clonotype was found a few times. Here the CDR3 reads CASSSQGAETEAFF. Here the CDR3 DNA reads TGTGCCAGCAGCTCACAGGGGGCCGAAACTGAAGCTTTCTTT. The V call is TRBV11-2, the J call TRBJ1-1, with 9 bases matching TRBD1. V was pared by 4 bases and J by 5 bases, with 5 bases of the junction left unmatched. Germline-derived CDR1 and CDR2 are SGHAT and FQNNGV. CDR3 length: 14 residues. Drawing the rest from reference TRBV11-2 and TRBJ1-1, the complete variable domain is EAGVAQSPRYKIIEKRQSVAFWCNPISGHATLYWYQQILGQGPKLLIQFQNNGVVDDSQLPKDRFSAERLKGVDSTLKIQPAKLEDSAVYLCASSSQGAETEAFFGQGTRLTVV.

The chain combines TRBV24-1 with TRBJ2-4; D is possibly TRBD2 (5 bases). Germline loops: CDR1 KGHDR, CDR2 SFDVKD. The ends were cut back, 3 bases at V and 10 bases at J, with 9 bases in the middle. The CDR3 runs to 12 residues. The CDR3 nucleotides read TGTGCCACCAGTGATGCGTCGGGGATTCAGTACTTC. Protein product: CATSDASGIQYF.

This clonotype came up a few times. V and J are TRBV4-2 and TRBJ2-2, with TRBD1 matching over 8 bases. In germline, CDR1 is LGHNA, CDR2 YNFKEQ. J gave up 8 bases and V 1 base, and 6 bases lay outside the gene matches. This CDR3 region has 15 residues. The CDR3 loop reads CASSQGDRPAGELFF. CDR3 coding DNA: TGTGCCAGCAGCCAAGGGGACAGGCCGGCGGGGGAGCTGTTTTTT.

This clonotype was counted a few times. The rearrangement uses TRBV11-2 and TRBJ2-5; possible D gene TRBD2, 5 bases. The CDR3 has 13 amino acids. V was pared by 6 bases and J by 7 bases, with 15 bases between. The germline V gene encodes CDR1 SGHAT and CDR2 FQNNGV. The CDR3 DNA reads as TGTGCCAGCAGGGGTGACTCCGGAGGGACCCAGTACTTC. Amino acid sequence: CASRGDSGGTQYF.

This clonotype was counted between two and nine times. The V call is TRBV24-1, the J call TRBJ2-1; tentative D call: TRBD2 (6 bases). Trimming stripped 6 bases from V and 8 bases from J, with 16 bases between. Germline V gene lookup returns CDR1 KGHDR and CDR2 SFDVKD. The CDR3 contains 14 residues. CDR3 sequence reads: CATSISGRDHEQFF. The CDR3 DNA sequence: TGTGCCACCAGTATTTCCGGGAGAGACCATGAGCAGTTCTTC.

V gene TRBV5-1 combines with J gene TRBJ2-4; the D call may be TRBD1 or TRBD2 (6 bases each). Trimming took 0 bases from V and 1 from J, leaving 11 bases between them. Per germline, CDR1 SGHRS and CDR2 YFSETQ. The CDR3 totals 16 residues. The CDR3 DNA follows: TGCGCCAGCAGCTTGGAGGGGGACTCCGCCAAAAACATTCAGTACTTC. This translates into CASSLEGDSAKNIQYF.

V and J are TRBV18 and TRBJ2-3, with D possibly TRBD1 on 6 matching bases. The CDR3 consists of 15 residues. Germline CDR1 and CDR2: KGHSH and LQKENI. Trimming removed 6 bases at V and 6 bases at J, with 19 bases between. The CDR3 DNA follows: TGTGCCAGCTCCTACGGACAGCCGGACACGGATACGCAGTATTTT. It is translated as CASSYGQPDTDTQYF.

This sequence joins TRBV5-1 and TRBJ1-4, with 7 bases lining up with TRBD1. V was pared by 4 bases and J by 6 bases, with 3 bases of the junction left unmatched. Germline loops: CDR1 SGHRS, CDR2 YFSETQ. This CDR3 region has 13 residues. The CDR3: CASSTGVHEKLFF. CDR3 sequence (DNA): TGCGCCAGCAGCACAGGGGTTCATGAAAAACTGTTTTTT.

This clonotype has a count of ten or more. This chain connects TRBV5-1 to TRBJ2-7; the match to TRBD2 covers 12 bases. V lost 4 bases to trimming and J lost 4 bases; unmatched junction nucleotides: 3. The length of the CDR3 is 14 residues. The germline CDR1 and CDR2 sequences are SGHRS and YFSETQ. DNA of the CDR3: TGCGCCAGCAGCACGACTAGCGGGAGTTACGAGCAGTACGTC. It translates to CASSTTSGSYEQYV.

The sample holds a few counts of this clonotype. The CDR3 reads CASSRNGVAGTTDTQYF. CDR3 DNA: TGCGCCAGCAGCCGGAACGGGGTAGCGGGAACCACAGATACGCAGTATTTT. The rearrangement joins TRBV5-1 to TRBJ2-3; TRBD2 matches 8 bases. After removal of 4 bases from V and 2 bases from J, the junction contained 12 bases not matched to a gene. This CDR3 is 17 amino acids long. The germline V gene has CDR1 SGHRS and CDR2 YFSETQ.

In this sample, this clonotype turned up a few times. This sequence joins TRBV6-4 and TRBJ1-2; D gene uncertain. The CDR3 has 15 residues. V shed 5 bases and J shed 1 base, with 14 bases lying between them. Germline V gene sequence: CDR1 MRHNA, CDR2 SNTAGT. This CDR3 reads CASSFSVYDNYGYTF. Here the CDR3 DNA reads TGTGCCAGCAGTTTCAGCGTTTACGATAACTATGGCTACACCTTC.

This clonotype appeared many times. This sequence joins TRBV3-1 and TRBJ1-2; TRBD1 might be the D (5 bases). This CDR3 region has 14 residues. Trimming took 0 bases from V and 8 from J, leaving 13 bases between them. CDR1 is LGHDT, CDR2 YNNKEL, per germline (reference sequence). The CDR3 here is CASSQEGGAGGYTF. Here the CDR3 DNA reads TGTGCCAGCAGCCAAGAAGGAGGGGCGGGAGGCTACACCTTC.

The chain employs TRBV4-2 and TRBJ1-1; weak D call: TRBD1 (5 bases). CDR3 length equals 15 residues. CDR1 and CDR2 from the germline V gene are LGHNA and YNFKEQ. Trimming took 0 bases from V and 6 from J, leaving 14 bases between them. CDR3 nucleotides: TGTGCCAGCAGCCAAGATAGGGGTTCGTGGGCTGAAGCTTTCTTT. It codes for CASSQDRGSWAEAFF.

In DNA, the CDR3 is TGTGCCAGCAGCTGGGCTAGCGGGCAAGATACGCAGTATTTT. Translation: CASSWASGQDTQYF. The J gene is TRBJ2-3, the V gene TRBV7-9; TRBD2 matches at 8 bases. Germline CDR1 is SEHNR and CDR2 is FQNEAQ (reference sequence). The CDR3 runs 14 residues. The ends lost 4 bases at V and 5 bases at J; junction bases unmatched: 5.

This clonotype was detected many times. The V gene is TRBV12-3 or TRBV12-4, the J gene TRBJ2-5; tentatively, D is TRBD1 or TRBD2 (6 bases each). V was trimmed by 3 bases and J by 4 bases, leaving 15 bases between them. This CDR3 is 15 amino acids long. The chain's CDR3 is CASSLTGGASETQYF. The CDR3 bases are TGTGCCAGCAGTTTGACAGGAGGGGCGTCAGAGACCCAGTACTTC.